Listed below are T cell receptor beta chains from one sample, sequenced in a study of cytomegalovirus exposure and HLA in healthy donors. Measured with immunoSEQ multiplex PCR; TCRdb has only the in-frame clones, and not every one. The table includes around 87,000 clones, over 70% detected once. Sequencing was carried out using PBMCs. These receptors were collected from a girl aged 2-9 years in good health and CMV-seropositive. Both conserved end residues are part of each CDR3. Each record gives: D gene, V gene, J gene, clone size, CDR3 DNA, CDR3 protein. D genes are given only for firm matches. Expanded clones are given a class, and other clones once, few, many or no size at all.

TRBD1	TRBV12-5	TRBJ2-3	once	TGTGCTAGTGGCGCAGGGGACAGGGGGCACACAGATACGCAGTATTTT	CASGAGDRGHTDTQYF
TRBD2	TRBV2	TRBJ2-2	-	TGTGCCAGCAGTTGGACTAGCGGGAGGGTTAACACCGGGGAGCTGTTTTTT	CASSWTSGRVNTGELFF
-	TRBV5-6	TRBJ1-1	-	TGTGCCAGCAGCTTGAGCCAGGGGAGTTTGAACACTGAAGCTTTCTTT	CASSLSQGSLNTEAFF
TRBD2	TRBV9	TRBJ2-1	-	TGTGCCAGCAGCGTAGCGACTAGCGGGAACAATGAGCAGTTCTTC	CASSVATSGNNEQFF
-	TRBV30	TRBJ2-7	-	TGTGCCTGGAGTCAGGGACTCTACGAGCAGTACTTC	CAWSQGLYEQYF
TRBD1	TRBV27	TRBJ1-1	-	TGTGCCAGCAGTTTCGACCCGGGACAGGGGAAATTTGAAGCTTTCTTT	CASSFDPGQGKFEAFF
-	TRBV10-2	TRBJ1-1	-	TGCGCCAGCAGGCGTGATTTGAACACTGAAGCTTTCTTT	CASRRDLNTEAFF
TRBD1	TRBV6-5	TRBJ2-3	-	TGTGCCAGCAGTTACTCAGGACAGGGGTCTGATACGCAGTATTTT	CASSYSGQGSDTQYF
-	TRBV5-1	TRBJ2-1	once	TGCGCCAGCAAACAGGAGACGGCCTCCAATGAGCAGTTCTTC	CASKQETASNEQFF
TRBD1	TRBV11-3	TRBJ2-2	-	TGTGCCAGCAGTGGCCCCGGGACAGGGGGAACCGGGGAGCTGTTTTTT	CASSGPGTGGTGELFF
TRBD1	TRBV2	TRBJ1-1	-	TGTGCCAGCACCCTCAAACGACGGGACAGGGGACGCGGGGACACTGAAGCTTTCTTT	CASTLKRRDRGRGDTEAFF
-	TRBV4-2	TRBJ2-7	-	TGTGCCAGCAGCCACCCGTCCTACTCCTACGAGCAGTACTTC	CASSHPSYSYEQYF
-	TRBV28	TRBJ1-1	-	TGTGCCAGCAGCAACGGACGGGAGAACACTGAAGCTTTCTTT	CASSNGRENTEAFF
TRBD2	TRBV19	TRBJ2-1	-	TGTGCCAGTAGTACGACACTAGCGGGACCTTACAATGAGCAGTTCTTC	CASSTTLAGPYNEQFF
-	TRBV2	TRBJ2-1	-	TGTGCCAGCAGGTGGGGAGGCAATGAGCAGTTCTTC	CASRWGGNEQFF
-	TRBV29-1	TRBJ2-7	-	TGCAGCGTTGGCGATCAGGGTTACTCCTACGAGCAGTACTTC	CSVGDQGYSYEQYF
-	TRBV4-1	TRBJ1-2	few	TGCGCCAGCAGCCAACAGGGTTTTAACTATGGCTACACCTTC	CASSQQGFNYGYTF
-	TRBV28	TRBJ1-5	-	TGTGCTTGGGGGGTAATGAGGGATAAGCCCCAGCATTTT	CAWGVMRDKPQHF
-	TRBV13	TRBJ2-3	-	TGTGCCAGCAGCCACCCCCTAAGCACAGATACGCAGTATTTT	CASSHPLSTDTQYF
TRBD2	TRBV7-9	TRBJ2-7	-	TGTGCCAGCAGATCGAGCGGGAGTTCCTACGAGCAGTACTTC	CASRSSGSSYEQYF
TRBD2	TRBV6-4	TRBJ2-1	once	TGTGCCAGCAGTGAATCTAGCGGGAGAGGGAACAATGAGCAGTTCTTC	CASSESSGRGNNEQFF
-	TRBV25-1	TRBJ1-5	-	TGTGCCAGCAGTGGGGGGGTCAATCAGCCCCAGCATTTT	CASSGGVNQPQHF
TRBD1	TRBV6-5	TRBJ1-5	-	TGTGCCAGCAGTTACTCGACAGGGCGCGAGCCCCAGCATTTT	CASSYSTGREPQHF
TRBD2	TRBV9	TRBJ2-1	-	TGTGCCAGCAGCGCTTTAGCGGGAGAGGTTCCTAATGAGCAGTTCTTC	CASSALAGEVPNEQFF
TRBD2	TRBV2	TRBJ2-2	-	TGTGCCAGCAGGGACCCAGCGGGAGGGCCCGGGGAGCTGTTTTTT	CASRDPAGGPGELFF
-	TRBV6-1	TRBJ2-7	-	TGTGCCAGCAGTTTGGAGGTAAACGAGCAGTACTTC	CASSLEVNEQYF
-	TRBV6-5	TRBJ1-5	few	TGTGCCAGCAGCCCCAGGGTTTCCAATCAGCCCCAGCATTTT	CASSPRVSNQPQHF
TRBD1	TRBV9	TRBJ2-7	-	TGTGCCAGCAGCAGAACCGTGACAGGGGGCTCAGGCGAGCAGTACTTC	CASSRTVTGGSGEQYF
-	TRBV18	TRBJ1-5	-	TGTGCCAGCTCACCAGCTGGCCAGGTCAGCAATCAGCCCCAGCATTTT	CASSPAGQVSNQPQHF
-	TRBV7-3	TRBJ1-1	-	TGTGCCAGCAGCTTGGGACACGGGTCGGGAAAAGCTTTCTTT	CASSLGHGSGKAFF
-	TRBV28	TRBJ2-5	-	TGTGCCAGCCACTCACAGGACCCGAATCAAGAGACCCAGTACTTC	CASHSQDPNQETQYF
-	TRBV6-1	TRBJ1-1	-	TGTGCCAGCAGGTCCACGACAACGGGGACTGAAGCTTTCTTT	CASRSTTTGTEAFF
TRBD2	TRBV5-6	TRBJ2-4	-	TGTGCCAGCAGCTCCCGGGAGCGGGAGAGCCACATTCAGTACTTC	CASSSRERESHIQYF
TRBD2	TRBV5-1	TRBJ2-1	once	TGCGCCAGCAGCTTAGCGGGAGTCGGTGAGCAGTTCTTC	CASSLAGVGEQFF
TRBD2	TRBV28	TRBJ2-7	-	TGTGCCAGCAGTCCACAACTAGCGGGGGCGCGCTACGAGCAGTACTTC	CASSPQLAGARYEQYF
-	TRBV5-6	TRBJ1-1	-	TGTGCCAGCAGCTTCACAGGCAGTGAAGCTTTCTTT	CASSFTGSEAFF
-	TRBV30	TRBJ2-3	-	TGTGCCTGGAGTGTAGGGGGTACGCAGTATTTT	CAWSVGGTQYF
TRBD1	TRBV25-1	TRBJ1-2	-	TGTGCCAGCAGTGAATTCGGACAGGGGCTTTGGACCTTC	CASSEFGQGLWTF
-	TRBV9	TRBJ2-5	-	TGTGCCAGCAGCCGAGGCGAGACCCAGTACTTC	CASSRGETQYF
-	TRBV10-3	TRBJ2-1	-	TGTGCCTCGCAACCGGTCAGTGTTCAGGCGTACAATGAGCAGTTCTTC	CASQPVSVQAYNEQFF
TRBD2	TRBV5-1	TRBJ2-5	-	TGCGCCAGCAGCCCCCAAGCGGGAGACTTAGAGACCCAGTACTTC	CASSPQAGDLETQYF
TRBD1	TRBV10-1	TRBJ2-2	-	TGCGCCAGCAGCGATCAAGGGGGCTACACCGGGGAGCTGTTTTTT	CASSDQGGYTGELFF
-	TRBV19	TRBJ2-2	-	TGTGCCAGTAGTTTTCTCTTGGGTACGGGGACCGGGGAGCTGTTTTTT	CASSFLLGTGTGELFF
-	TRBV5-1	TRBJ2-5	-	TGCGCCAGCAGCTTGATCTCGGCAGGGGAGACCCAGTACTTC	CASSLISAGETQYF
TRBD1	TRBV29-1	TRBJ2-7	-	TGCAGCGTTGACAGGGGGAACGAGCAGTACTTC	CSVDRGNEQYF
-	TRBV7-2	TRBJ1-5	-	TGTGCCAGCAGCTTAGCCCCTAATCAGCCCCAGCATTTT	CASSLAPNQPQHF
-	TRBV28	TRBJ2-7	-	TGTGCCACCGGACAGAGCTACGAGCAGTACTTC	CATGQSYEQYF
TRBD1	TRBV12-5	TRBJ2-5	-	TGTGCTAGTGGTTCATCGGGACAGCGGACCCAGTACTTC	CASGSSGQRTQYF
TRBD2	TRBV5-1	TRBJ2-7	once	TGCGCCAGCAGCCCGGGACTAGCGGGAACGATCTCCTACGAGCAGTACTTC	CASSPGLAGTISYEQYF
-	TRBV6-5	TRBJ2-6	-	TGTGCCAGCAGCACATTCTCTGGGGCCAACGTCCTGACTTTC	CASSTFSGANVLTF
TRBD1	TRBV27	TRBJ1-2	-	TGTGCCAGCAGCTTCCGGGACAGGGGCTATGGCTACACCTTC	CASSFRDRGYGYTF
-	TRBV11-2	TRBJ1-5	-	TGTGCCAGCAGCTCGGGCCGCGGGCCACAGCCCCAGCATTTT	CASSSGRGPQPQHF
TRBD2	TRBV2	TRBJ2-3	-	TGTGCCAGCAAATTGGGGCCGGGGGCGCGGGAGGCGCGGACCACAGATACGCAGTATTTT	CASKLGPGAREARTTDTQYF
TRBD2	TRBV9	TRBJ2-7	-	TGTGCCAGCAGCGCTACTAGCGAGAGTTACGAGCAGTACTTC	CASSATSESYEQYF
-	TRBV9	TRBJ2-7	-	TGTGCCAGCAGCCCAGGGACACAATCCTACGAGCAGTACTTC	CASSPGTQSYEQYF